This is a list of T cell receptor beta chains from one sample in a study of blood T cell repertoires in COVID-19. TCRdb's table, derived via immunoSEQ multiplex PCR, lists solely in-frame clones and lacks some. The sample yields about 250,000 clones, approximately 88% seen once. The specimen sequenced was peripheral blood. The receptors stem from a man aged 35 to 55 with acute or convalescent COVID-19. Each CDR3 is given with its conserved first and last residue. The D gene is left open where the match is weak. Some rows mark clone size as missing; the rest say once, few, many or name a class of expanded clone.

j_call,v_call,clone_size,cdr3_length,d_call,cdr3_aa,cdr3_nt
TRBJ1-1,TRBV7-2,-,14,TRBD1,CASSLVQGDTEAFF,TGTGCCAGCAGCTTAGTTCAGGGGGACACTGAAGCTTTCTTT
TRBJ2-3,TRBV30,-,13,-,CAWSDGGTDTQYF,TGTGCCTGGAGTGACGGTGGCACAGATACGCAGTATTTT
TRBJ2-6,TRBV5-1,-,19,TRBD1,CASSLGGTGAYSGANVLTF,TGCGCCAGCAGCTTGGGCGGGACAGGGGCGTACTCTGGGGCCAACGTCCTGACTTTC
TRBJ1-5,TRBV10-2,-,14,-,CASTSGDGGQPQHF,TGCGCCAGCACTTCCGGGGACGGGGGGCAGCCCCAGCATTTT
TRBJ1-5,TRBV14,-,13,-,CASSPELGGPQHF,TGTGCCAGCAGCCCAGAGTTGGGGGGGCCCCAGCATTTT
TRBJ1-3,TRBV19,-,15,-,CATSPQGGIGNTIYF,TGTGCCACCTCACCGCAGGGAGGAATTGGAAACACCATATATTTT
TRBJ2-1,TRBV10-3,-,15,TRBD2,CAISGGTREGNEQFF,TGTGCCATCAGTGGGGGTACGCGGGAGGGGAATGAGCAGTTCTTC
TRBJ1-2,TRBV5-6,-,14,TRBD1,CASSFWDRAYGYTF,TGTGCCAGCAGCTTTTGGGACAGGGCGTATGGCTACACCTTC
TRBJ1-1,TRBV10-3,once,13,-,CAIRSGDNTEAFF,TGTGCCATCAGGTCAGGGGATAACACTGAAGCTTTCTTT
TRBJ2-2,TRBV6-5,-,15,TRBD1,CASSRDRGPHWELFF,TGTGCCAGCAGTAGGGACAGGGGGCCCCACTGGGAGCTGTTTTTT
TRBJ1-3,TRBV11-2,once,14,-,CASSPLGRVNTIYF,TGTGCCAGCAGCCCGCTGGGCAGGGTCAACACCATATATTTT